Listed below are T cell receptor beta chains from one sample, sequenced in a study of cytomegalovirus exposure and HLA in healthy donors. Clones were sequenced by immunoSEQ multiplex PCR, and TCRdb holds only the in-frame ones, with some missing. The table shows around 140,000 clones, with less than 80% occurring only once. The sequencing input was PBMCs. These receptors all come from a man aged 50-60 years in good health and CMV-seropositive. CDR3s include the opening cysteine and the closing phenylalanine or tryptophan. D genes are given only for firm matches. Clone size is stated in some rows and not others, as once, few, many or a class when expanded.

j_call v_call clone_size d_call cdr3_nt cdr3_aa
TRBJ2-7 TRBV18 NA NA TGTGCCAGCTCACAAACCGGACTCTACGAGCAGTACTTC CASSQTGLYEQYF
TRBJ1-6 TRBV29-1 NA TRBD1 TGCAGCGTCGGACAGGGGTATAATTCACCCCTCCACTTT CSVGQGYNSPLHF
TRBJ1-1 TRBV7-7 few NA TGTGCTAGCAGCTCCCAGGAGAACACTGAAGCTTTCTTT CASSSQENTEAFF
TRBJ2-7 TRBV14 few TRBD1 TGTGCCAGCAGCCCAGTAAGGGACAGGGGATCCCCCGTTTACGAGCAGTACTTC CASSPVRDRGSPVYEQYF
TRBJ2-7 TRBV21-1 few NA TGTGCCAGCAGCAAAAGCACTTCGACAGGGTCCCACGAGCAGTACTTC CASSKSTSTGSHEQYF
TRBJ2-7 TRBV27 NA TRBD1 TGTGCCAGCAGTTTATCCGCCGGGACAGCTGCCTACGAGCAGTACTTT CASSLSAGTAAYEQYF
TRBJ1-1 TRBV7-9 NA NA TGTGCCAGCAGCTGGGGGGGGACAACTGAAGCTTTCTTT CASSWGGTTEAFF
TRBJ1-4 TRBV14 NA TRBD1 TGTGCCAGCAGCCAAGATCCCGGACAGGGGCTTGAAAAACTGTTTTTT CASSQDPGQGLEKLFF
TRBJ2-7 TRBV5-6 NA NA TGTGCCAGCAGCTTGTATTCAGGGGCCGAGCAGTACTTC CASSLYSGAEQYF
TRBJ2-7 TRBV7-9 NA NA TGTGCCAGCAGCTTAGCCCAGACAGTCCCCTGGGAGCAGTACTTC CASSLAQTVPWEQYF
TRBJ2-7 TRBV29-1 NA TRBD1 TGCAGCGTCGCCGGGCTCAGGGGGATCTACGAGCAGTACTTC CSVAGLRGIYEQYF
TRBJ1-5 TRBV5-6 NA TRBD1 TGTGCCAGCAGCTTGAGTACGGACAGGGGCCCAAATCAGCCCCAGCATTTT CASSLSTDRGPNQPQHF
TRBJ1-1 TRBV6-1 NA NA TGTGCCAGCAGTGAAGCTGTCTCGACAGGCATAAACCCTGAAGCTTTCTTT CASSEAVSTGINPEAFF
TRBJ1-2 TRBV5-1 NA NA TGCGCCAGCAGCCCGGTACCGGGATCCGCTGGGGGCTACACCTTC CASSPVPGSAGGYTF
TRBJ1-1 TRBV21-1 NA NA TGTGCCAGCAGCAAAGGGGGCGGGGACAGGGGAAATGAAGCTTTCTTT CASSKGGGDRGNEAFF
TRBJ1-3 TRBV18 NA NA TGTGCCAGCTCACCACTCCCAACAGAAGGGGTTGGAAACACCATATATTTT CASSPLPTEGVGNTIYF
TRBJ2-3 TRBV29-1 NA NA TGCAGCGTTGGAGGTGGGCAGGGCGATACGCAGTATTTT CSVGGGQGDTQYF
TRBJ2-1 TRBV5-1 NA NA TGCGCCAGCAGCTTTACCGGGAGTGGAAAAAATGAGCAGTTCTTC CASSFTGSGKNEQFF
TRBJ1-1 TRBV2 NA NA TGTGCCAGCAGCGTGGACGGAGGCACTGAAGCTTTCTTT CASSVDGGTEAFF
TRBJ2-4 TRBV6-5 NA NA TGTGCCAGCAGTTACTCGCCGCGAGCCATTCAGTACTTC CASSYSPRAIQYF
TRBJ1-1 TRBV2 few TRBD1 TGTGCCAGCAGTCCCACACTTGACAGGGGGCGCGGGGCTTTCTTT CASSPTLDRGRGAFF
TRBJ1-3 TRBV4-3 NA TRBD1 TGCGCCAGCAGCGCTCGGGACAGGGGAGACACCATATATTTT CASSARDRGDTIYF
TRBJ2-1 TRBV10-3 NA TRBD2 TGTGCCATCAGTGCCGCCGGGGGGGCCCACGAGCAGTTCTTC CAISAAGGAHEQFF
TRBJ2-1 TRBV7-9 NA TRBD2 TGTTCCAGCAGCTCACTAGCGGGGGGTGACAATGAGCAGTTCTTC CSSSSLAGGDNEQFF
TRBJ2-5 TRBV28 NA TRBD1 TGTGCCAGCAGTCCTCTAACGGGACAGCCGACCCAGTACTTC CASSPLTGQPTQYF
TRBJ1-1 TRBV13 NA TRBD1 TGTGCCAGCAGCTTAGGGGACAGGGAGGGCACTGAAGCTTTCTTT CASSLGDREGTEAFF
TRBJ1-2 TRBV7-8 NA NA TGTGCCAGCAGCCCCACCGCTCAGGGCTATGGCTACACCTTC CASSPTAQGYGYTF
TRBJ2-5 TRBV7-9 NA NA TGTGCCAGCAGCGGGGAGTTACGGCAAGAGACCCAGTACTTC CASSGELRQETQYF
TRBJ2-2 TRBV11-3 NA TRBD1 TGTGCCAGCAGCCCGGGACAGGTAGCCACCGGGGAGCTGTTTTTT CASSPGQVATGELFF